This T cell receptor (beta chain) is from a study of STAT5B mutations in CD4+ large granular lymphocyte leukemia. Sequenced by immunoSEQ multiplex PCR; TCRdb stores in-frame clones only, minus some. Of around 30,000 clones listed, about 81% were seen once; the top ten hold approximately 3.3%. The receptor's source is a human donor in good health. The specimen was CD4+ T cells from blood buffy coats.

CDR3 amino acids: CSAAQTGELFF. CDR3 in DNA: TGCAGCGCTGCACAAACCGGGGAGCTGTTTTTT. The chain combines TRBV29-1 with TRBJ2-2; D is unresolved. The CDR3 spans 11 residues. V lost 7 bases, J lost 5 bases, and 8 bases lay in between. Looked up from germline, CDR1 is SQVTM and CDR2 is ANQGSEA.